A selection of T cell receptor beta chains follows, all from one sample in a study of response to subunit inactivated influenza vaccine. One entry per CDR3 protein, called by TCRdb with MiXCR from the RT-PCR reads. The data hold approximately 530,000 distinct CDR3 sequences, with approximately 13% observed a single time. Sequencing was performed on PBMCs from blood, taken roughly 6 weeks after vaccination. These receptors all stem from a man aged 45-65 years who received an inactivated influenza vaccine. Each CDR3 is given with its conserved first and last residue. D genes are given only for firm matches. Not all rows give a size; the values are once, few, many and, for expanded clones, a class.

J,V,size,D,DNA,CDR3
TRBJ2-5,TRBV28,few,.,TGTGCCAGCAGTCCCCCTCTACAGGGTTTGATCATTCCGGAGACCCAGTACTTC,CASSPPLQGLIIPETQYF
TRBJ2-1,TRBV20-1,.,.,TGCAGTGCTATACCGACTAGACAGCAGTTCTTC,CSAIPTRQQFF
TRBJ1-3,TRBV29-1,.,.,TGCAGTTGTCCGGGTTCCGGAAACACCATATATTTT,CSCPGSGNTIYF
TRBJ2-3,TRBV12-3/TRBV12-4,many,TRBD1,TGTGCCAGCAGTTTTTCAGGGGGAAGCACAGATACGCAGTATTTT,CASSFSGGSTDTQYF
TRBJ2-3,TRBV5-8,few,TRBD2,TGTGCCAGCAGCTGGACTAGGAGGGTCACAGATACGCAGTATTTT,CASSWTRRVTDTQYF
TRBJ1-1,TRBV5-1,many,TRBD1,TGCGCCAGCAGCAGGACAGGGGGTGAAGCTTTCTTT,CASSRTGGEAFF
TRBJ2-7,TRBV5-5,many,.,TGTGCCAGCAGCACGGGGTACACCTACGAGCAGTACTTC,CASSTGYTYEQYF
TRBJ2-5,TRBV24-1,.,TRBD2,TGTGCCACCAGTGATTTCGGGACTAGCGAGCAAGAGACCCAGTACTTC,CATSDFGTSEQETQYF
TRBJ2-3,TRBV7-2,.,.,TGTGCCAGCAGCTTATGGGGTGGGGGGAAACAAGATACGCAGTATTTT,CASSLWGGGKQDTQYF
TRBJ2-7,TRBV12-3/TRBV12-4,few,.,TGTGCCAGCAGTTTAGGTGAAGATCTTTTGGGCTACGAGCAGTACTTC,CASSLGEDLLGYEQYF
TRBJ2-1,TRBV6-2/TRBV6-3,.,TRBD2,TGTGCCAGCACCAAGTGGGGGTTAGGGACTAGCGGGAGGAGCTCCTACAATGAGCAGTTCTTC,CASTKWGLGTSGRSSYNEQFF
TRBJ2-7,TRBV5-5,few,TRBD1,TGTGCCAGCAGCCGGGACAGGGGATTTGCCTACGAGCAGTACTTC,CASSRDRGFAYEQYF
TRBJ2-7,TRBV2,.,.,TGTGCCAGCCAAGACAGACAGGCGGCCAGGAGCGAGCAGTACTTC,CASQDRQAARSEQYF
TRBJ2-3,TRBV7-9,.,.,TGTGCCAGCAGCCCTCCCGGAGACCCCACAGATACGCAGTATTTT,CASSPPGDPTDTQYF
TRBJ1-1,TRBV10-2,.,.,TGCGCCAGCAGTGACGGAACCCACACTGAAGCTTTCTTT,CASSDGTHTEAFF
TRBJ2-4,TRBV3-1,once,.,TGTACCAGCTGTTTTAAGCCCGGGGGGCAGGATGCCAAAAACATTCAGTACTTC,CTSCFKPGGQDAKNIQYF
TRBJ2-3,TRBV5-1,few,TRBD2,TGCGCCAGCAGCTTGGGAGCGGGGGTCACAGATACGCAGTATTTT,CASSLGAGVTDTQYF
TRBJ2-1,TRBV11-2,few,.,TGTGCCAGCAGCTCTATCCGGGAGACCTACAATGAGCAGTTCTTC,CASSSIRETYNEQFF
TRBJ1-5,TRBV7-8,.,.,TGTGCCAGCAGCTCCAGGGCCGATGGGGCCCAGCATTTT,CASSSRADGAQHF